This T cell receptor (beta chain) was identified during a study of CD8 T cells in ankylosing spondylitis. Study results and limitations: Clones that were linked to disease were CD8+ and were relatively rare in peripheral blood. Prior work had noted some motif variants in reactive arthritis blood and synovial fluid. It appeared that ankylosing spondylitis blood was characterized by a TCR beta motif of several highly homologous variants.

As concerns this clonotype: Its antigen is unidentified.

V lost 6 bases and J lost 2; bases outside the gene matches: 17. CDR1 and CDR2 from the germline V gene are MNHEY and SVGEGT. The CDR3 is 20 amino acids. Library preparation for TCR beta used quantitative 5'-RACE with molecular barcodes. TCRdb independently ran MiXCR on the 5' RACE reads; one entry per CDR3 protein. Among roughly 240,000 distinct CDR3 sequences listed, approximately 30% were seen once. This TCR was recovered from a male donor with ankylosing spondylitis or in good health (not recorded which). The rearrangement uses TRBV6-2 or TRBV6-3 and TRBJ2-4; 12 bases fit TRBD1. Sequencing was performed on blood, either unsorted or a sorted T cell fraction (not recorded which). The DNA of the CDR3 is TGTGCCAGCAGCGCCGAATGGACCGGGACAGGGGGCGCCTCCAAAAACATTCAGTACTTC. Translation: CASSAEWTGTGGASKNIQYF.